Reported below is one T cell receptor (beta chain). Its antigen is unknown. This specimen belongs to a study of T-cell memory formation after mild COVID-19. The wider study: TCR clusters largely stayed donor specific. Whole-study results and caveats: For second-wave clones that peaked at day 37, SARS-CoV-2 specificity went unverified.

It was 5'RACE with constant-segment primers that produced the TCR alpha and TCR beta cDNA libraries, which carried sample barcodes and UMIs. MiXCR, run by TCRdb on the 5' RACE reads, gives a single entry per CDR3 protein. The sample has 150,000 to 200,000 distinct CDR3 sequences, 11% seen once; the top ten hold roughly 3.8%. The CDR3 extends over 14 amino acids. Germline-derived CDR1 and CDR2 are SEHNR and FQNEAQ (reference sequence). Trimming stripped 3 bases from V and 0 bases from J, with 5 bases between. The chain recombines TRBV7-9 with TRBJ1-4, with unresolved D. Sequences were obtained from PBMCs or a T cell subset sorted from them (not recorded which). The sequence was collected from a man aged 18 to 30 who had mild COVID-19 (a few samples of this study predate the infection). Cell type and time point are not known. This CDR3 is CASSFQATNEKLFF. In nucleotides, the CDR3 is TGTGCCAGCAGCTTCCAGGCAACTAATGAAAAACTGTTTTTT.